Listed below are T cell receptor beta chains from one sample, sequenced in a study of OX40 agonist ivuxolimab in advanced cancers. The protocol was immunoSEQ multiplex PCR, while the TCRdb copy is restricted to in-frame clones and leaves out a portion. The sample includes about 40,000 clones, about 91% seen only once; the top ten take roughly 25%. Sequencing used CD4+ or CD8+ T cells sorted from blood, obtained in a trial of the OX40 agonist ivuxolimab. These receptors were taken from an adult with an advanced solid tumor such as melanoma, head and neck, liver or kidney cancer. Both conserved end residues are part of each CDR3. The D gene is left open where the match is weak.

cdr3_aa: CASSIGLAGVDEQFF
d_call: TRBD2
v_call: TRBV7-3

cdr3_aa: CASRLRGRGAIQYF
d_call: -
v_call: TRBV27

cdr3_aa: CASSGYRGLDTGELFF
d_call: TRBD1
v_call: TRBV9

cdr3_aa: CASFELTEAFF
d_call: -
v_call: TRBV10-1

cdr3_aa: CASSPPDRVANEKLFF
d_call: TRBD1
v_call: TRBV7-9

cdr3_aa: CASSVTPGQGPYEQYF
d_call: TRBD1
v_call: TRBV7-9

cdr3_aa: CASSYWTSGSNEQFF
d_call: TRBD2
v_call: TRBV6-6

cdr3_aa: CASSQERIPYEQYF
d_call: -
v_call: TRBV4-1

cdr3_aa: CASSLYTGRGLSYEQYF
d_call: -
v_call: TRBV7-2

cdr3_aa: CASSLGQAGNEKLFF
d_call: -
v_call: TRBV7-9

cdr3_aa: CASSPGISGANVLTF
d_call: -
v_call: TRBV18

cdr3_aa: CASSVGGGTNEKLFF
d_call: -
v_call: TRBV9

cdr3_aa: CASSLELPGGYEQYF
d_call: TRBD2
v_call: TRBV11-2

cdr3_aa: CASSLLTSGRIAKNIQYF
d_call: TRBD2
v_call: TRBV7-9

cdr3_aa: CAAMVGPEETQYF
d_call: -
v_call: TRBV10-3

cdr3_aa: CASSLRTGGFTEAFF
d_call: TRBD1
v_call: TRBV27

cdr3_aa: CASARTGEYQETQYF
d_call: TRBD1
v_call: TRBV28

cdr3_aa: CATSRDRASGGEQYF
d_call: TRBD2
v_call: TRBV15

cdr3_aa: CASSFGTSSYYEQYF
d_call: TRBD2
v_call: TRBV28

cdr3_aa: CASAAGGATEAFF
d_call: TRBD1
v_call: TRBV10-1

cdr3_aa: CASSFVVGQGTPTLTGELFF
d_call: TRBD1
v_call: TRBV28

cdr3_aa: CASSLGYGQGLVDYGYTF
d_call: TRBD1
v_call: TRBV7-9

cdr3_aa: CASSLGLNTEAFF
d_call: -
v_call: TRBV11-3

cdr3_aa: CASSQVYEKLFF
d_call: -
v_call: TRBV4-1

cdr3_aa: CASSPEPGQGADTQYF
d_call: TRBD1
v_call: TRBV18

cdr3_aa: CASNGLAGEQFF
d_call: TRBD2
v_call: TRBV27

cdr3_aa: CASSSAATRGEQYF
d_call: -
v_call: TRBV9

cdr3_aa: CAWRGLGTGFNF
d_call: TRBD1
v_call: TRBV30

cdr3_aa: CASSFDLAGGSHEQYF
d_call: TRBD2
v_call: TRBV5-4

cdr3_aa: CASGTILTETQYF
d_call: -
v_call: TRBV6-1

cdr3_aa: CASSAGTPRGPDTQYF
d_call: -
v_call: TRBV27

cdr3_aa: CASRHSSGEITDTQYF
d_call: -
v_call: TRBV2

cdr3_aa: CASSELGTAYEQYF
d_call: TRBD1
v_call: TRBV6-1

cdr3_aa: CASSPTSVAYEQFF
d_call: TRBD2
v_call: TRBV7-8

cdr3_aa: CSVEDWGRNSYEQYF
d_call: -
v_call: TRBV29-1

cdr3_aa: CASSPSPTGRTDTQYF
d_call: -
v_call: TRBV7-9

cdr3_aa: CASSLRGGPGELFF
d_call: TRBD2
v_call: TRBV27

cdr3_aa: CASSQDPSGPQHF
d_call: -
v_call: TRBV4-1

cdr3_aa: CASSLSGLFFYEQYF
d_call: TRBD2
v_call: TRBV27

cdr3_aa: CASSYLSNEQFF
d_call: -
v_call: TRBV6-6

cdr3_aa: CASSPTGGSEQYF
d_call: TRBD1
v_call: TRBV13

cdr3_aa: CASSLWTGVDEQYF
d_call: TRBD1
v_call: TRBV5-5

cdr3_aa: CASSKTGFSGANVLTF
d_call: -
v_call: TRBV19

cdr3_aa: CASQPVEYNEQFF
d_call: -
v_call: TRBV27

cdr3_aa: CASSFTSGINNEQFF
d_call: TRBD2
v_call: TRBV7-9

cdr3_aa: CASSQVTSAYEQYF
d_call: -
v_call: TRBV4-1

cdr3_aa: CASTRPGLDNEQFF
d_call: TRBD2
v_call: TRBV9

cdr3_aa: CASSPRLYSNQPQHF
d_call: -
v_call: TRBV28